The 26 T cell receptor beta chains presented below share a single source sample, sequenced in a study of T cell changes during pregnancy in multiple sclerosis. Sequencing used immunoSEQ multiplex PCR; TCRdb keeps in-frame clones, though not all of them. The table has 25,000 to 30,000 clones, roughly nine tenths seen once. Sequences were derived from CD4+ T cells from peripheral blood mononuclear cells, sampled in the first trimester of pregnancy. All receptors come from a female donor with multiple sclerosis, enrolled in a pregnancy study.

This chain joins TRBV18 and TRBJ1-5, with 7 bases identical to TRBD1. With V trimmed by 4 bases and J by 4 bases, 4 bases remained unmatched. The CDR3 loop spans 14 amino acids. Germline loops: CDR1 KGHSH, CDR2 LQKENI. CDR3 coding DNA: TGTGCCAGCTCACGGGGACAGCTGAATCAGCCCCAGCATTTT. Encoded protein: CASSRGQLNQPQHF.

V is TRBV11-1 and J is TRBJ2-1, with D maybe TRBD1 (6 bases). V was trimmed by 5 bases and J by 10 bases, leaving 18 bases between them. The CDR3 length is 14 residues. CDR1 is SGHAT and CDR2 is FQDESV in the germline V gene (reference sequence). CDR3 nucleotides: TGTGCCAGCAGCCTATTTTACAGGGAATCGGAGCAGTTCTTC. It encodes CASSLFYRESEQFF. Filled out from reference TRBV11-1 and TRBJ2-1, the complete variable domain reads EAEVAQSPRYKITEKSQAVAFWCDPISGHATLYWYRQILGQGPELLVQFQDESVVDDSQLPKDRFSAERLKGVDSTLKIQPAELGDSAMYLCASSLFYRESEQFFGPGTRLTVL.

The chain couples TRBV5-1 to TRBJ2-2; 10 positions agree with TRBD2. CDR3 length: 17 amino acids. J lost 7 bases, V lost 1 base, and 10 bases had no gene match. Germline assignment: CDR1 SGHRS and CDR2 YFSETQ. The CDR3: CASSLNPAGGPGGELFF. The CDR3 region has the DNA TGCGCCAGCAGCTTGAATCCAGCGGGGGGGCCGGGCGGGGAGCTGTTTTTT.

This sequence joins TRBV11-2 and TRBJ1-2; D may be TRBD1 (6 bases). Germline-derived CDR1 and CDR2 are SGHAT and FQNNGV. The CDR3 is 13 residues long. The V end lost 1 base, the J end lost 7 bases, and 10 bases lay between the germline ends. CDR3 region: CASSLAGVPGYTF. The CDR3 DNA is TGTGCCAGCAGCTTAGCAGGGGTTCCTGGCTACACCTTC.

J is TRBJ2-7 and V is TRBV19, with D possibly being TRBD1 (6 bases). The CDR3 is 12 amino acids. V was pared by 5 bases and J by 3 bases, with 8 bases between. From germline, CDR1 is LNHDA and CDR2 SQIVND (reference sequence). The CDR3 coding sequence is TGTGCCAGTAGTCGCAGGGGCTACGAGCAGTACTTC. Protein sequence: CASSRRGYEQYF.

The rearrangement uses TRBV18 and TRBJ1-2; TRBD1 agrees at 7 bases. Trimming at V came to 3 bases and at J to 1 base, leaving 11 bases not matched to a gene. Per germline, CDR1 KGHSH and CDR2 LQKENI. The CDR3 extends over 17 amino acids. The CDR3 sequence: CASSPLPGQTFNYGYTF. The CDR3 DNA reads as TGTGCCAGCTCACCTCTACCGGGACAGACTTTTAACTATGGCTACACCTTC.

The chain's CDR3 is CASSERQRDEQYF. The DNA for the CDR3 is TGTGCCAGCAGTGAACGCCAGAGGGACGAGCAGTACTTC. J is TRBJ2-7 and V is TRBV6-1; possible D gene TRBD2, 5 bases. Germline CDR1 and CDR2: MNHNS and SASEGT. This CDR3 region has 13 residues. V lost 2 bases and J 5 bases, leaving 10 bases between the germline ends.

The chain carries TRBV19 and TRBJ1-1; TRBD1 is a possible D gene (5 bases). The CDR3 extends over 16 amino acids. The V end lost 6 bases, the J end lost 5 bases, and 22 bases lay between the germline ends. In germline, CDR1 is LNHDA, CDR2 SQIVND (reference sequence). CDR3 coding DNA: TGTGCCAGTAGGGGGATCCAGGGAGGGGCAAGGACTGAAGCTTTCTTT. It encodes CASRGIQGGARTEAFF.

CDR3 in amino acids: CASSLAGAGNQPQHF. In DNA, the CDR3 is TGTGCCAGCAGCTTAGCGGGGGCAGGCAATCAGCCCCAGCATTTT. V is TRBV7-8 and J is TRBJ1-5; tentative D call: TRBD1 (6 bases). Germline assignment: CDR1 SGHVS and CDR2 FQNEAQ. This CDR3 region has 15 residues. Trimming cost V 0 bases and J 2 bases, with 8 bases left between them.

The chain employs TRBV6-1 and TRBJ1-2, with D tentatively TRBD1 (6 bases). CDR1 is MNHNS, CDR2 SASEGT, per germline. The CDR3 sequence is 11 residues long. V was pared by 3 bases and J by 7 bases, with 6 bases between. CDR3 amino acids: CASSDRGGYTF. DNA of the CDR3: TGTGCCAGCAGTGACAGGGGTGGCTACACCTTC.

The chain employs TRBV7-3 and TRBJ1-1, with D unclear. The CDR3 consists of 13 residues. CDR1 and CDR2 from the germline V gene are SGHTA and FQGTGA. V lost 4 bases and J lost 5, with 11 bases in between. The CDR3 sequence is CASSSWTGTEAFF. The DNA of the CDR3 is TGTGCCAGCAGCTCCTGGACGGGGACTGAAGCTTTCTTT.

To note about this clone: The same CDR3 can be traced to other DNA sequences in this sample. The chain employs TRBV6-1 and TRBJ2-5; 7 bases align to TRBD1. The junction had 9 bases not matched to a gene; V was cut back by 2 bases and J by 0 bases. Per germline, CDR1 MNHNS and CDR2 SASEGT. CDR3 length: 17 residues. Here the CDR3 DNA reads TGTGCCAGCAGTGAAAAAGGGGGCGGGTGGTACCAAGAGACCCAGTACTTC. Protein: CASSEKGGGWYQETQYF.

The gene calls are TRBV7-3 and TRBJ1-2; the D gene is possibly TRBD1 (5 bases). The germline gives CDR1 SGHTA, CDR2 FQGTGA. The CDR3 has 14 residues. Deletions cut 0 bases from V and 9 bases from J, with 14 bases between. The CDR3 DNA follows: TGTGCCAGCAGCTTAACGGCGGGGGGAAAGAGCTACACCTTC. Amino acids: CASSLTAGGKSYTF.

This chain links TRBV29-1 with TRBJ2-7; a possible D gene is TRBD1 (6 bases). CDR1 and CDR2 from the germline V gene are SQVTM and ANQGSEA. The V end lost 4 bases, the J end lost 2 bases, and 9 bases lay between the germline ends. The CDR3 contains 12 residues. CDR3 in DNA: TGCAGCGTTGGGTGGACAGCCTACGAGCAGTACTTC. Translated: CSVGWTAYEQYF.

V and J are TRBV6-5 and TRBJ1-4; D uncertain. Germline-derived CDR1 and CDR2 are MNHEY and SVGAGI. Trimming removed 3 bases from V and 7 bases from J, with 18 bases in between. The length of the CDR3 is 16 residues. The CDR3, as DNA: TGTGCCAGCAGTTATCTCCCGGCGAACAGTGGTGAAAAACTGTTTTTT. Residues: CASSYLPANSGEKLFF.

This chain joins TRBV7-6 and TRBJ2-5; D gene uncertain. Germline assignment: CDR1 SGHVS and CDR2 FNYEAQ. Trimming took 0 bases from V and 2 from J, leaving 7 bases between them. This CDR3 spans 14 amino acids. CDR3 residues: CASSLALEQETQYF. The CDR3, as DNA: TGTGCCAGCAGCTTAGCCCTAGAACAAGAGACCCAGTACTTC.

The genes are TRBV28 and TRBJ1-6; perhaps TRBD1 as D (5 bases). This CDR3 spans 14 amino acids. V was trimmed by 2 bases and J by 7 bases, leaving 9 bases between them. Germline CDR1 reads MDHEN; CDR2 reads SYDVKM. The CDR3 spells CASSLGAFNSPLHF. The CDR3 region has the DNA TGTGCCAGCAGTTTAGGGGCTTTCAATTCACCCCTCCACTTT.

The V call is TRBV11-2, the J call TRBJ1-2; TRBD1 matches 7 bases. This CDR3 spans 16 amino acids. CDR1 and CDR2 (germline): SGHAT, FQNNGV. V shed 4 bases and J 0 bases; nucleotides not matched to a gene: 8. The chain's CDR3 is CASSYESGTANYGYTF. CDR3 bases: TGTGCCAGCAGCTATGAGTCCGGGACAGCTAACTATGGCTACACCTTC. The variable domain in full, completed from reference TRBV11-2 and TRBJ1-2, reads EAGVAQSPRYKIIEKRQSVAFWCNPISGHATLYWYQQILGQGPKLLIQFQNNGVVDDSQLPKDRFSAERLKGVDSTLKIQPAKLEDSAVYLCASSYESGTANYGYTFGSGTRLTVV.

This clone was recorded once. The CDR3 loop is CASSSPGAFEQYF. For the CDR3, the DNA is TGTGCCAGCAGCTCGCCTGGGGCCTTCGAGCAGTACTTC. This chain links TRBV7-8 with TRBJ2-7; D is perhaps TRBD1 (5 bases). The germline V gene has CDR1 SGHVS and CDR2 FQNEAQ. Trimming shortened V by 4 bases and J by 6 bases, and 13 bases separated the two germline ends. This CDR3 is 13 amino acids long.

This chain connects TRBV7-2 to TRBJ1-2, with 8 positions matching TRBD1. V dropped 5 bases and J dropped 4; count of bases not matched to a gene: 9. CDR1 and CDR2 from the germline V gene are SGHTA and FQGNSA. The CDR3 is 15 residues long. This chain's CDR3 is CASSPFWTGTYGYTF. As DNA, the CDR3 is TGTGCCAGCAGCCCGTTTTGGACAGGGACCTATGGCTACACCTTC.

Written as DNA, the CDR3 is TGTGCCAGCAGCGCGACCGGGACAGGGAATTCACCCCTCCACTTT. It encodes CASSATGTGNSPLHF. This chain uses TRBV9 with TRBJ1-6, with 9 positions matching TRBD1. After removal of 3 bases from V and 7 bases from J, the junction contained 5 bases not matched to a gene. Germline values: CDR1 SGDLS, CDR2 YYNGEE. This CDR3 comprises 15 residues.

The V gene is TRBV7-2, the J gene TRBJ1-2; D gene unclear. Trimming removed 5 bases from V and 1 base from J, with 8 bases in between. The CDR3 runs 13 residues. Germline CDR1 SGHTA, CDR2 FQGNSA. Here the CDR3 reads CASSAARNYGYTF. For the CDR3, the DNA is TGTGCCAGCAGCGCCGCGCGTAACTATGGCTACACCTTC.

The rearrangement joins TRBV7-9 to TRBJ1-1, with D possibly TRBD1 on 5 matching bases. Germline V gives CDR1 SEHNR, CDR2 FQNEAQ (reference sequence). The CDR3 is made up of 14 amino acids. V lost 1 base and J lost 8, with 14 bases in between. The CDR3 region is CASSLEVVAGEAFF. The CDR3 DNA is TGTGCCAGCAGCTTAGAAGTAGTAGCAGGGGAAGCTTTCTTT. Together with reference TRBV7-9 and TRBJ1-1, the CDR3 gives the full variable domain: DTGVSQNPRHKITKRGQNVTFRCDPISEHNRLYWYRQTLGQGPEFLTYFQNEAQLEKSRLLSDRFSAERPKGSFSTLEIQRTEQGDSAMYLCASSLEVVAGEAFFGQGTRLTVV.

This chain uses TRBV4-2 with TRBJ1-5, with a possible D match to TRBD1 (5 bases). Germline values: CDR1 LGHNA, CDR2 YNFKEQ. This CDR3 has 17 residues. The V end was cut by 1 base, the J end by 7 bases, with 20 bases between. CDR3 region: CASSQGPPGQGGQPQHF. In nucleotides, the CDR3 is TGTGCCAGCAGCCAAGGTCCCCCGGGGCAGGGAGGCCAGCCCCAGCATTTT.

The V and J genes are TRBV18 and TRBJ2-2; D perhaps matches TRBD1 (6 bases). Trimming pared 8 bases from V and 2 bases from J, leaving 21 bases between. From germline, CDR1 is KGHSH and CDR2 LQKENI. This CDR3 contains 17 residues. The DNA for the CDR3 is TGTGCCAGCAGTCTAAAGATGACAGGAGTAAACACCGGGGAGCTGTTTTTT. It yields the protein CASSLKMTGVNTGELFF.

The chain carries TRBV6-5 and TRBJ1-4; possible D gene TRBD1, 5 bases. Germline V gene data show CDR1 as MNHEY and CDR2 as SVGAGI. The length of the CDR3 is 15 residues. V was pared by 2 bases and J by 6 bases, with 13 bases between. The CDR3 protein is CASSYGAGGYEKLFF. The CDR3 DNA sequence: TGTGCCAGCAGTTACGGGGCAGGAGGGTATGAAAAACTGTTTTTT.